This TCR beta chain was sequenced during a study of blood T cells in healthy people across ages. General study findings and limits: Samples with more naive T cells showed higher observed beta diversity.

Then a second PCR, running about 6 to 12 cycles, was carried out with a sample-barcoded 5' primer and a J-beta primer mix. TCRdb recomputed calls from the 5' RACE reads with MiXCR, one row per CDR3 protein. The data hold more than 650,000 distinct CDR3 sequences, with 20% to 25% observed a single time. This clonotype was found a few times. What it binds is not known. CDR3 length: 13 residues. CDR1 PRHDT and CDR2 FYEKMQ come from the germline V gene (reference sequence). This clonotype originated in a man in his 70s in good health. V is TRBV13 and J is TRBJ1-1; D is undetermined. Sequenced: blood. CDR3 region: CARRGSPNTEAFF. For the CDR3, the DNA is TGTGCTCGCCGAGGGTCGCCGAACACTGAAGCTTTCTTT.